Listed below are T cell receptor beta chains from one sample, sequenced in a study of human T cells and chemical hapten exposure. A single record per CDR3 protein comes from TCRdb applying MiXCR to the RACE reads. The sample has approximately 45,000 distinct CDR3 sequences, approximately 4.7% seen once. Sequenced: whole blood. The source is a female donor in good health. Some clones in this sample may be carry-over from other donors' samples. CDR3s include the opening cysteine and the closing phenylalanine or tryptophan. D genes are given only for firm matches. Size is omitted from some rows. Given values are once, few, many or a class for expanded clones.

clone size: -
D gene: -
V gene: TRBV5-1
J gene: TRBJ1-6
CDR3 protein: CASSLEGSSYNSPLNF
CDR3 DNA: TGCGCCAGCAGCTTAGAGGGGAGCTCCTATAATTCACCCCTCAACTTT

clone size: many
D gene: TRBD1
V gene: TRBV20-1
J gene: TRBJ1-1
CDR3 protein: CSARAPRQGGTEAFF
CDR3 DNA: TGCAGTGCTAGAGCACCACGACAGGGGGGCACTGAAGCTTTCTTT

clone size: -
D gene: TRBD1
V gene: TRBV12-3/TRBV12-4
J gene: TRBJ2-7
CDR3 protein: CASLQGGAYEQYF
CDR3 DNA: TGTGCCAGCCTACAGGGGGGTGCCTACGAGCAGTACTTC

clone size: many
D gene: -
V gene: TRBV16
J gene: TRBJ1-4
CDR3 protein: CASSRARNEKLFF
CDR3 DNA: TGTGCCAGCAGCAGAGCACGTAATGAAAAACTGTTTTTT

clone size: many
D gene: -
V gene: TRBV20-1
J gene: TRBJ2-3
CDR3 protein: CSARGGIIHQDTQYF
CDR3 DNA: TGCAGTGCTAGAGGAGGGATCATCCATCAAGATACGCAGTATTTT

clone size: many
D gene: -
V gene: TRBV28
J gene: TRBJ1-1
CDR3 protein: CASILSVGAGDFEAFF
CDR3 DNA: TGTGCCAGCATTTTATCAGTGGGGGCCGGGGACTTTGAAGCTTTCTTT

clone size: many
D gene: TRBD1
V gene: TRBV5-1
J gene: TRBJ1-1
CDR3 protein: CASSPTGKNTEAFF
CDR3 DNA: TGCGCCAGCAGCCCGACAGGGAAGAACACTGAAGCTTTCTTT

clone size: few
D gene: TRBD1
V gene: TRBV4-3
J gene: TRBJ1-3
CDR3 protein: CASSQVGDSFHYLYF
CDR3 DNA: TGCGCCAGCAGCCAAGTGGGGGACAGTTTTCACTATCTCTATTTT

clone size: few
D gene: -
V gene: TRBV29-1
J gene: TRBJ1-1
CDR3 protein: CSVEGPNTEAFF
CDR3 DNA: TGCAGCGTCGAAGGCCCCAACACTGAAGCTTTCTTT

clone size: many
D gene: TRBD2
V gene: TRBV7-3
J gene: TRBJ2-7
CDR3 protein: CASSFLRRGGYEQYF
CDR3 DNA: TGTGCCAGCAGCTTTTTACGGCGGGGGGGCTACGAGCAGTACTTC

clone size: many
D gene: -
V gene: TRBV4-1
J gene: TRBJ1-4
CDR3 protein: CASTTTGSGSTNEKLFF
CDR3 DNA: TGCGCCAGCACCACAACAGGGAGCGGAAGCACTAATGAAAAACTGTTTTTT

clone size: -
D gene: -
V gene: TRBV28
J gene: TRBJ2-5
CDR3 protein: CASSFGPRETQYF
CDR3 DNA: TGTGCCAGCAGTTTCGGTCCCAGGGAGACCCAGTACTTC

clone size: many
D gene: -
V gene: TRBV20-1
J gene: TRBJ2-3
CDR3 protein: CSASSQDTQYF
CDR3 DNA: TGCAGTGCTAGCAGCCAAGATACGCAGTATTTT

clone size: -
D gene: -
V gene: TRBV29-1
J gene: TRBJ2-3
CDR3 protein: CSVEDYPADTQYF
CDR3 DNA: TGCAGCGTTGAAGATTACCCCGCAGATACGCAGTATTTT

clone size: many
D gene: -
V gene: TRBV7-6
J gene: TRBJ2-3
CDR3 protein: CASSSTVPPGDTQYF
CDR3 DNA: TGTGCCAGCAGCTCAACCGTACCTCCAGGGGATACGCAGTATTTT

clone size: -
D gene: -
V gene: TRBV19
J gene: TRBJ2-5
CDR3 protein: CASSIDLRIVETQYF
CDR3 DNA: TGTGCCAGTAGTATAGATCTTCGGATTGTGGAGACCCAGTACTTC

clone size: many
D gene: -
V gene: TRBV2
J gene: TRBJ1-5
CDR3 protein: CASETTGNQPQHF
CDR3 DNA: TGTGCCAGCGAGACGACAGGCAATCAGCCCCAGCATTTT

clone size: many
D gene: -
V gene: TRBV20-1
J gene: TRBJ2-3
CDR3 protein: CSANKRLTSTDTQYF
CDR3 DNA: TGCAGTGCTAACAAAAGATTGACTAGCACAGATACGCAGTATTTT

clone size: many
D gene: -
V gene: TRBV18
J gene: TRBJ1-2
CDR3 protein: CASSPGSLFYGYTF
CDR3 DNA: TGTGCCAGCTCACCAGGGTCGCTCTTCTATGGCTACACCTTC

clone size: few
D gene: TRBD1
V gene: TRBV5-6
J gene: TRBJ2-7
CDR3 protein: CASSQGGYGTGGLEQYF
CDR3 DNA: TGTGCCAGCAGCCAGGGCGGGTACGGGACAGGGGGTTTGGAGCAGTACTTC

clone size: many
D gene: -
V gene: TRBV19
J gene: TRBJ1-4
CDR3 protein: CASTTGEKLFF
CDR3 DNA: TGTGCCAGTACAACTGGCGAAAAACTGTTTTTT

clone size: many
D gene: -
V gene: TRBV24-1
J gene: TRBJ2-5
CDR3 protein: CATSDPDTNQETQYF
CDR3 DNA: TGTGCCACCAGTGACCCCGACACTAACCAAGAGACCCAGTACTTC

clone size: many
D gene: -
V gene: TRBV29-1
J gene: TRBJ2-7
CDR3 protein: CSVERQGSVREQYF
CDR3 DNA: TGCAGCGTTGAGCGTCAGGGGTCCGTTCGCGAGCAGTACTTC

clone size: once
D gene: -
V gene: TRBV20-1
J gene: TRBJ1-3
CDR3 protein: CSAVGKSGNTIYF
CDR3 DNA: TGCAGTGCTGTTGGGAAGTCTGGAAACACCATATATTTT

clone size: -
D gene: TRBD1
V gene: TRBV28
J gene: TRBJ2-6
CDR3 protein: CASSGTVSGANVLTF
CDR3 DNA: TGTGCCAGCAGTGGGACAGTCTCTGGGGCCAACGTCCTGACTTTC

clone size: many
D gene: TRBD1
V gene: TRBV5-4
J gene: TRBJ1-1
CDR3 protein: CASSLDRGEINTEAFF
CDR3 DNA: TGTGCCAGCAGCTTGGACAGGGGGGAAATTAACACTGAAGCTTTCTTT

clone size: many
D gene: -
V gene: TRBV20-1
J gene: TRBJ1-1
CDR3 protein: CSAREGGGDTEAFF
CDR3 DNA: TGCAGTGCTAGAGAGGGAGGGGGGGACACTGAAGCTTTCTTT

clone size: many
D gene: -
V gene: TRBV29-1
J gene: TRBJ2-7
CDR3 protein: CSVSRGSYEQYF
CDR3 DNA: TGCAGCGTTTCCAGGGGCTCCTACGAGCAGTACTTC

clone size: many
D gene: -
V gene: TRBV24-1
J gene: TRBJ2-1
CDR3 protein: CATSDNPYNEQFF
CDR3 DNA: TGTGCCACCAGTGATAATCCCTACAATGAGCAGTTCTTC

clone size: many
D gene: -
V gene: TRBV12-3/TRBV12-4
J gene: TRBJ2-1
CDR3 protein: CASSSTRQALGNEQFF
CDR3 DNA: TGTGCCAGCAGTTCCACGCGACAGGCCTTGGGCAATGAGCAGTTCTTC

clone size: -
D gene: TRBD1
V gene: TRBV6-2/TRBV6-3
J gene: TRBJ1-1
CDR3 protein: CASNSLGQLYTEAFF
CDR3 DNA: TGTGCCAGCAATTCCTTGGGACAGCTGTACACTGAAGCTTTCTTT

clone size: few
D gene: TRBD1
V gene: TRBV12-3/TRBV12-4
J gene: TRBJ1-2
CDR3 protein: CASSMDRGPYGYTF
CDR3 DNA: TGTGCCAGCAGTATGGACAGGGGGCCGTATGGCTACACCTTC

clone size: many
D gene: -
V gene: TRBV5-1
J gene: TRBJ1-1
CDR3 protein: CASRKTRMNTEAFF
CDR3 DNA: TGCGCCAGCAGAAAGACACGTATGAACACTGAAGCTTTCTTT

clone size: few
D gene: -
V gene: TRBV14
J gene: TRBJ1-1
CDR3 protein: CASSQVQGMRAFF
CDR3 DNA: TGTGCCAGCAGCCAAGTTCAGGGTATGAGGGCTTTCTTT

clone size: many
D gene: TRBD1
V gene: TRBV18
J gene: TRBJ1-1
CDR3 protein: CASSPEGTGGLWTEAFF
CDR3 DNA: TGTGCCAGCTCACCAGAAGGGACAGGGGGCTTGTGGACTGAAGCTTTCTTT

clone size: medium-sized
D gene: -
V gene: TRBV20-1
J gene: TRBJ2-5
CDR3 protein: CSARDESERTLRETQYF
CDR3 DNA: TGCAGTGCTAGAGATGAGTCAGAGAGGACTCTTCGGGAGACCCAGTACTTC